This paragraph reports one T cell receptor beta chain. Its antigen is undetermined. A junction boundary mismatches the germline segment, possibly from a read error. Germline CDR1 reads GTSNPN; CDR2 reads SVGIG (reference sequence). The CDR3 is 11 amino acids. The sample is drawn from a study of shared clonotypes between healthy human individuals. Naive CD8 cells comprised CD45RO-negative, CCR7-positively selected cells, excluding terminally differentiated effector memory CD45RA+ cells. Study findings and constraints: Sharing across four donors was seen in 4.5% to 6.5% of naive CD4 clonotypes.

TCRdb's copy holds only in-frame clones and misses some; the assay was immunoSEQ multiplex PCR. The repertoire holds a few million clones, with 93% as singletons. The specimen sequenced was naive CD8+ T cells from PBMCs. The TCR was taken from a young man in good health. Some clones in this sample may be carry-over from other donors' samples. The chain has TRBV30 and TRBJ1-1; the D gene is possibly TRBD1 (6 bases). The CDR3 reads CAWSDGGWALF. CDR3 nucleotide sequence: TGTGCCTGGAGTGATGGGGGCTGGGCTCTCTTT.